The text below deals with one T cell receptor (beta chain). The source of the sample is a study of CD8 T cells in Susac syndrome. The wider study: Among the Susac syndrome patients who underwent sequencing, about six had clinically active disease, while roughly 8 of them were in remission. Blood was drawn from Susac syndrome patients while they were therapy-naive, on corticosteroids, or on intravenous immunoglobulin alone.

As judged by recently defined diagnostic criteria, patients with Susac syndrome had definite or probable disease. Both CD4+ and CD8+ T cells were negatively isolated, and TEMRA cells underwent FACS enrichment. Random hexamers were used to reverse transcribe the RNA input (about 0.45 to 1 ug). Via MiXCR, TCRdb re-called the immunoSEQ multiplex PCR reads, giving one row per CDR3 protein. The sample includes more than 80,000 distinct CDR3 sequences, approximately 94% of them seen just once. V was trimmed by 6 bases and J by 3 bases, leaving 20 bases between them. The CDR3 covers 16 residues. Germline V CDR1 and CDR2: MNHEY, SMNVEV (reference sequence).

V usage is TRBV27 and J usage is TRBJ1-1; tentative D call: TRBD1 (6 bases). The TCR sequence derives from a human donor with Susac syndrome. The source material was CD8+ T cells from PBMCs. The CDR3 DNA follows: TGTGCCAGCAGCCCTTCAGCGGGACAAACGTACACTGAAGCTTTCTTT. It specifies CASSPSAGQTYTEAFF.